The 18 T cell receptor beta chains below were found in one sample sequenced in a study of OX40 agonist ivuxolimab in advanced cancers. The table came from immunoSEQ multiplex PCR; TCRdb's copy has only in-frame clones and leaves some out. Among 70,000 to 90,000 clones listed, more than 80% were seen once. The sequencing used CD4+ or CD8+ T cells sorted from blood, collected in a trial of the OX40 agonist ivuxolimab. These receptors were obtained from an adult with an advanced solid tumor such as melanoma, head and neck, liver or kidney cancer.

The chain employs TRBV4-3 and TRBJ1-4; weak D call: TRBD1 (5 bases). The V gene lost 0 bases and the J gene lost 3 bases, with 17 bases spanning the gap. Germline V gene sequence: CDR1 LGHNA, CDR2 YSLEER. This CDR3 comprises 18 residues. The CDR3: CASSQDAWGELANEKLFF. DNA for the CDR3: TGCGCCAGCAGCCAAGATGCTTGGGGGGAGTTGGCTAATGAAAAACTGTTTTTT.

The chain links TRBV30 to TRBJ1-5; D may be TRBD1 (5 bases). V dropped 8 bases and J dropped 3 bases, with 14 bases sitting between them. The CDR3 length is 13 residues. Germline V gene data show CDR1 as GTSNPN and CDR2 as SVGIG (reference sequence). The chain's CDR3 is CAGGILANQPQHF. The CDR3 nucleotides are TGTGCCGGGGGGATCTTGGCCAATCAGCCCCAGCATTTT.

Worth noting for this clone: An end of the junction differs from the germline gene, which may be a read error. V usage is TRBV6-1 and J usage is TRBJ1-5; D remains unclear. Germline V gives CDR1 MNHNS, CDR2 SASEGT. CDR3 length: 12 residues. For the CDR3, the DNA is TGTGCCAGCAGTGAAAGTAGAACCACTCCGGATTTT. It codes for CASSESRTTPDF.

This chain links TRBV5-5 with TRBJ1-2; 7 bases are shared with TRBD1. This CDR3 has 15 amino acids. Per the germline V gene, CDR1 is SGHKS and CDR2 is YYEKEE (reference sequence). V dropped 1 base and J dropped 3; count of bases not matched to a gene: 6. In DNA form, the CDR3 reads TGTGCCAGCAGCTTGTATGGGACAGACTACTATGGCTACACCTTC. It encodes CASSLYGTDYYGYTF.

As to this clone: An end of the junction does not agree with germline; a read error may underlie this. The chain links TRBV7-7 to TRBJ2-1; either TRBD1 or TRBD2 may fit D (7 bases each). Germline V gives CDR1 SSHAT, CDR2 FNYEAQ (reference sequence). The CDR3 has 16 amino acids. In nucleotides, the CDR3 is TGTGCTAGCAGCTCAGATCAGGGGGGGGCGTACAATGAGCAGTTCTTC. Its protein product is CASSSDQGGAYNEQFF. The whole variable domain, remainder taken from reference TRBV7-7 and TRBJ2-1, is GAGVSQSPRYKVTKRGQDVTLRCDPISSHATLYWYQQALGQGPEFLTYFNYEAQPDKSGLPSDRFSAERPEGSISTLTIQRTEQRDSAMYRCASSSDQGGAYNEQFFGPGTRLTVL.

V usage is TRBV27 and J usage is TRBJ1-5, with D unresolved. V lost 5 bases to trimming and J lost 2 bases, with 16 bases between them. Germline V gene lookup returns CDR1 MNHEY and CDR2 SMNVEV (reference sequence). This CDR3 is built from 16 residues. CDR3 coding DNA: TGTGCCAGCAGTCGACTGCCCGTGTACGGCAATCAGCCCCAGCATTTT. Translating gives CASSRLPVYGNQPQHF.

This chain joins TRBV6-6 and TRBJ2-7; 8 bases are a match to TRBD2. Germline trimming cut 4 bases from V and 2 bases from J; bases unmatched to any gene: 4. The CDR3 is 14 residues long. Per germline, CDR1 MNHNY and CDR2 SVGAGI (reference sequence). CDR3 nucleotide sequence: TGTGCCAGCAGTTCCGGGACTAGACCCTACGAGCAGTACGTC. It specifies CASSSGTRPYEQYV.

The chain recombines TRBV19 with TRBJ2-5; no firm D call. The germline gives CDR1 LNHDA, CDR2 SQIVND (reference sequence). The CDR3 consists of 17 residues. Between the trimmed V and J ends, which lost 2 bases and 7 bases, there was a span of 23 bases. DNA for the CDR3: TGTGCCAGTAGTATAACACCCGTGGCGCCCGGGTTGGGGACCCAGTACTTC. This sequence encodes CASSITPVAPGLGTQYF.

This chain links TRBV6-6 with TRBJ2-3, with D perhaps matching TRBD2 (7 bases). CDR3 length equals 12 residues. Per the germline V gene, CDR1 is MNHNY and CDR2 is SVGAGI (reference sequence). The CDR3 loop is CAGGLSVDTQYF. Written as DNA, the CDR3 is TGTGCGGGGGGGCTATCCGTGGATACGCAGTATTTT.

The rearrangement links TRBV7-9 to TRBJ2-5; possibly TRBD1 for D (5 bases). Germline CDR1 and CDR2: SEHNR and FQNEAQ (reference sequence). Between the trimmed V and J ends, which lost 1 base and 3 bases, there was a span of 18 bases. The CDR3 loop spans 17 amino acids. The chain's CDR3 is CASSLDGWGLAEETQYF. The CDR3 region has the DNA TGTGCCAGCAGCTTAGACGGTTGGGGCCTGGCGGAAGAGACCCAGTACTTC.

This chain connects TRBV7-8 to TRBJ2-7; 10 positions match TRBD2. The CDR3 contains 16 residues. V shed 7 bases and J 1 base; nucleotides not matched to a gene: 10. The germline CDR1 and CDR2 sequences are SGHVS and FQNEAQ. The CDR3 sequence: CASTERASGRSYEQYV. CDR3 coding DNA: TGTGCCAGCACCGAGCGGGCTAGCGGGAGATCCTACGAGCAGTACGTC.

J is TRBJ2-1 and V is TRBV5-1; D is uncertain. Germline CDR1 SGHRS, CDR2 YFSETQ. The CDR3 loop spans 16 amino acids. V was pared by 0 bases and J by 5 bases, with 15 bases between. The CDR3 DNA reads TGCGCCAGCAGCTTGGGTTTGACCCAATGGGACAATGAGCAGTTCTTC. This sequence encodes CASSLGLTQWDNEQFF.

This rearrangement joins TRBV6-5 to TRBJ2-1; perhaps TRBD1 as D (6 bases). The V end lost 5 bases, the J end lost 2 bases, and 10 bases lay between the germline ends. CDR3 size: 14 residues. Germline V lookup: CDR1 MNHEY, CDR2 SVGAGI. The CDR3 coding sequence is TGTGCCAGCAGTCGGACAGATACCTACAATGAGCAGTTCTTC. Protein: CASSRTDTYNEQFF.

V usage is TRBV28 and J usage is TRBJ2-3, with D maybe TRBD2 (5 bases). Germline V CDR1 and CDR2: MDHEN, SYDVKM. This CDR3 has 14 amino acids. V was pared by 7 bases and J by 2 bases, with 13 bases between. The CDR3 sequence is CASTRTSYTDTQYF. The CDR3 DNA reads TGTGCCAGCACTAGGACTTCCTACACAGATACGCAGTATTTT.

The chain couples TRBV6-5 to TRBJ2-1; TRBD2 matches at 8 bases. With 0 bases clipped from V and 1 base from J, the junction kept 2 bases outside the gene matches. This CDR3 is built from 16 residues. Germline lookup yields CDR1 MNHEY and CDR2 SVGAGI. In DNA, the CDR3 is TGTGCCAGCAGTTACTCAGCGGGAGAATCCTACAATGAGCAGTTCTTC. This translates into CASSYSAGESYNEQFF.

This clone was recorded once. This rearrangement joins TRBV19 to TRBJ1-5; 7 bases fit TRBD1. V lost 1 base to trimming and J lost 3 bases; unmatched junction nucleotides: 3. Germline V lookup: CDR1 LNHDA, CDR2 SQIVND (reference sequence). The CDR3 loop spans 15 amino acids. The CDR3 nucleotides read TGTGCCAGTAGTATAGGACAGGGAACCAATCAGCCCCAGCATTTT. This gives the protein CASSIGQGTNQPQHF.

The chain combines TRBV4-2 with TRBJ1-5, with 7 bases aligning to TRBD1. The junction had 4 bases not matched to a gene; V was cut back by 0 bases and J by 5 bases. The CDR3 consists of 15 residues. Per the germline V gene, CDR1 is LGHNA and CDR2 is YNFKEQ. The CDR3 spells CASSQDQGTDQPQHF. In DNA form, the CDR3 reads TGTGCCAGCAGCCAAGATCAAGGGACAGATCAGCCCCAGCATTTT.

This clone has only a few counts. The J gene is TRBJ1-6, the V gene TRBV9; tentatively, D is TRBD1 (6 bases). Trimming took off 3 bases at V and 8 bases at J, with 12 bases between the two ends. Germline assignment: CDR1 SGDLS and CDR2 YYNGEE. This CDR3 is built from 14 residues. CDR3 loop: CASSEGGRYSPLHF. CDR3 DNA: TGTGCCAGCAGCGAAGGGGGGCGTTATTCACCCCTCCACTTT.